Below are 11 T cell receptor beta chains sequenced from a single sample in a study of shared clonotypes between healthy human individuals. The naive CD8 fraction comprised CD45RO-negative cells positively selected for CCR7 and excluded terminally differentiated effector memory CD45RA+ cells. Assay: immunoSEQ multiplex PCR; the TCRdb copy retains only in-frame clones and omits some. The sample includes about 2,100,000 clones, about 93% of them seen just once. The specimen sequenced was naive CD8+ T cells from PBMCs. The origin of the receptors is a man younger than 35 in good health. Some clones in this sample may be carry-over from other donors' samples.

V gene TRBV4-1 combines with J gene TRBJ2-1; 7 bases line up with TRBD2. The CDR3 spans 15 residues. The germline CDR1 and CDR2 sequences are MGHRA and YSYEKL. J gave up 1 base and V 3 bases, and 3 bases lay outside the gene matches. CDR3: CASSHSSGSYNEQFF. DNA of the CDR3: TGCGCCAGCAGCCATTCTAGCGGTTCCTACAATGAGCAGTTCTTC.

This sequence joins TRBV29-1 and TRBJ1-5; 7 bases fit TRBD1. In germline, CDR1 is SQVTM, CDR2 ANQGSEA. With V trimmed by 8 bases and J by 1 base, 8 bases remained unmatched. CDR3 length: 14 amino acids. Written as DNA, the CDR3 is TGCAGCTCCCTAGGCAGGGGGAGCAATCAGCCCCAGCATTTT. This sequence encodes CSSLGRGSNQPQHF.

This sequence joins TRBV25-1 and TRBJ2-1, with D possibly TRBD1 on 5 matching bases. Germline CDR1 is MGHDK and CDR2 is SYGVNS. This CDR3 contains 15 residues. V was shortened by 5 bases and J by 8 bases, with 19 bases between the two germline ends. CDR3 residues: CASSRARRAGDEQFF. CDR3 coding DNA: TGTGCCAGCAGTAGAGCACGCAGGGCCGGAGATGAGCAGTTCTTC.

On this clone: Other DNA sequences in this sample translate to the same CDR3. The rearrangement joins TRBV19 to TRBJ1-5; D remains ambiguous. The germline V and J ends were trimmed by 3 bases and 1 base, with 4 bases remaining between them. This CDR3 has 13 residues. CDR1 LNHDA and CDR2 SQIVND come from the germline V gene (reference sequence). Here the CDR3 DNA reads TGTGCCAGTAGTATGATAAGCAATCAGCCCCAGCATTTT. It is translated as CASSMISNQPQHF.

V gene TRBV7-8 combines with J gene TRBJ2-7, with 10 nucleotides matching TRBD2. CDR3 size: 15 residues. Germline V lookup: CDR1 SGHVS, CDR2 FQNEAQ. V gave up 3 bases and J gave up 3 bases; unmatched junction bases: 5. The CDR3 is CASSFRTSGVYEQYF. The DNA of the CDR3 is TGTGCCAGCAGCTTTCGCACTAGCGGGGTCTACGAGCAGTACTTC.

This clone appeared a single time. The CDR3 loop reads CASSPKGQGTTNEKLFF. DNA for the CDR3: TGTGCCAGCAGCCCGAAAGGACAGGGCACAACTAATGAAAAACTGTTTTTT. The V gene is TRBV7-9, the J gene TRBJ1-4; 8 positions match TRBD1. Germline V gives CDR1 SEHNR, CDR2 FQNEAQ (reference sequence). CDR3 size: 17 residues. The V segment lost 5 bases and the J segment 0 bases; nucleotides outside the gene matches: 8.

The chain joins TRBV7-3 to TRBJ2-7; TRBD2 is a possible D gene (6 bases). In germline, CDR1 is SGHTA, CDR2 FQGTGA. The CDR3 covers 15 residues. Trimming shortened V by 5 bases and J by 0 bases, and 14 bases separated the two germline ends. The CDR3 sequence: CASSVGTASSYEQYF. CDR3 DNA sequence: TGTGCCAGCAGCGTGGGGACTGCAAGCTCCTACGAGCAGTACTTC.

This chain connects TRBV4-3 to TRBJ2-1; 7 bases line up with TRBD2. Unmatched junction bases numbered 16, after V lost 3 bases and J lost 8 bases. CDR1 LGHNA and CDR2 YSLEER come from the germline V gene. This CDR3 has 17 residues. The CDR3 loop reads CASSHPQTGGPSDEQFF. The CDR3 nucleotides read TGCGCCAGCAGCCACCCCCAGACGGGAGGCCCTTCGGATGAGCAGTTCTTC.

The V call is TRBV6-5, the J call TRBJ1-4, with D unresolved. CDR1 MNHEY and CDR2 SVGAGI come from the germline V gene. This CDR3 contains 15 residues. Between the trimmed V and J ends, which lost 2 bases and 8 bases, there was a span of 15 bases. The CDR3 nucleotides are TGTGCCAGCAGTTACACCCAGGCATGGGGAGAAAAACTGTTTTTT. Residues: CASSYTQAWGEKLFF.

As for this clone: Distinct nucleotide sequences in the sample also encode this CDR3. V and J are TRBV18 and TRBJ2-1; the match to TRBD2 covers 13 bases. The germline V gene has CDR1 KGHSH and CDR2 LQKENI. The CDR3 length is 17 residues. J gave up 4 bases and V 3 bases, and 6 bases lay outside the gene matches. CDR3 in DNA: TGTGCCAGCTCACCCCCGGGACTAGCGGGGACTTACAATGAGCAGTTCTTC. This sequence encodes CASSPPGLAGTYNEQFF.

The genes are TRBV6-5 and TRBJ2-5; D unresolved. The CDR3 runs to 13 residues. The germline CDR1 and CDR2 sequences are MNHEY and SVGAGI. Trimming left V 6 bases short and J 2 bases short, with 10 bases between. DNA for the CDR3: TGTGCCAGCAGCCTGGCGGAACAAGAGACCCAGTACTTC. Encoded protein: CASSLAEQETQYF.